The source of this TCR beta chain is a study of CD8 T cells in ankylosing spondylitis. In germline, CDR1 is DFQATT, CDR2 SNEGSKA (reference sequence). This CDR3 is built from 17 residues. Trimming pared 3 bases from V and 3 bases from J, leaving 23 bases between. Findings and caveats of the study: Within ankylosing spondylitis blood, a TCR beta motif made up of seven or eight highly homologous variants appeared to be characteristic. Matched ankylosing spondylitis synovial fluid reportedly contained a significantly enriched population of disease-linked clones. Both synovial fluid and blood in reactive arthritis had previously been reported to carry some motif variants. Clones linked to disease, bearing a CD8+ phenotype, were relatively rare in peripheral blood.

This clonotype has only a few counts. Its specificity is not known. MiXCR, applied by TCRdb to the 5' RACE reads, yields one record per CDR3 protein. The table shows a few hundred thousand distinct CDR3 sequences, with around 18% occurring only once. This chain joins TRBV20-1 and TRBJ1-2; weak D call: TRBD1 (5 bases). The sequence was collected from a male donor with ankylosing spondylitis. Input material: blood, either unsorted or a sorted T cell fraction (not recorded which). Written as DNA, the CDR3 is TGCAGTGCTAGCTCTTTTCTCCGGGACGAAGCCTACTATGGCTACACCTTC. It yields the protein CSASSFLRDEAYYGYTF.